Listed here are 25 T cell receptor beta chains from one sample, sequenced in a study of blood T cell repertoires in COVID-19 (dated by TCRdb to about 2020). The library was built by means of the immunoSEQ multiplex PCR assay. The table was pulled from immuneACCESS by TCRdb, which kept in-frame rearrangements only. Such tables lose some clones; where checked, under half of the loss comes from unresolved V genes, and the rest has no known cause. A total of around 49,000 clones appear in this sample, around 80% of them only once. Jointly, the top ten make up about 5% of the sample. The sample taken for sequencing was PBMCs or T cells enriched from blood (not recorded which). These receptors originate from a woman between 45 and 60 years old with acute COVID-19.

The gene calls are TRBV19 and TRBJ1-1; D might be TRBD1 (6 bases). V was trimmed by 8 bases and J by 2 bases, leaving 18 bases between them. The CDR3 has 15 residues. Per germline, CDR1 LNHDA and CDR2 SQIVND (reference sequence). CDR3 DNA: TGTGCCAGTCGGGCGTTCGGACAGACCAACACTGAAGCTTTCTTT. It yields the protein CASRAFGQTNTEAFF. The complete variable domain, with remaining parts taken from reference TRBV19 and TRBJ1-1, reads DGGITQSPKYLFRKEGQNVTLSCEQNLNHDAMYWYRQDPGQGLRLIYYSQIVNDFQKGDIAEGYSVSREKKESFPLTVTSAQKNPTAFYLCASRAFGQTNTEAFFGQGTRLTVV.

This clone was recorded only once. The V gene is TRBV9, the J gene TRBJ2-7; 8 nucleotides agree with TRBD1. Germline-derived CDR1 and CDR2 are SGDLS and YYNGEE. CDR3 length: 12 residues. After removal of 4 bases from V and 5 bases from J, the junction contained 2 bases not matched to a gene. The CDR3: CASSTTGDEQYF. In nucleotides, the CDR3 is TGTGCCAGCAGCACGACAGGGGACGAGCAGTACTTC.

This clone was counted between two and nine times. This rearrangement joins TRBV2 to TRBJ1-6; TRBD1 matches 7 bases. The CDR3 runs 16 residues. In germline, CDR1 is SNHLY, CDR2 FYNNEI. J lost 9 bases, V lost 2 bases, and 10 bases had no gene match. This CDR3 is CASSERAQTGRSPLHF. Written as DNA, the CDR3 is TGTGCCAGCAGTGAACGGGCGCAGACAGGGCGTTCACCCCTCCACTTT.

The chain combines TRBV18 with TRBJ1-5; 11 positions agree with TRBD1. The V gene end was trimmed by 2 bases and the J gene end by 7 bases; junction bases not matched to a gene: 19. Per germline, CDR1 KGHSH and CDR2 LQKENI. The CDR3 is 20 amino acids. CDR3 in DNA: TGTGCCAGCTCACCATCGGCCCCGGGACAGGGGGTTGATCTTAACCAGCCCCAGCATTTT. Its protein product is CASSPSAPGQGVDLNQPQHF. The variable domain in full, completed from reference TRBV18 and TRBJ1-5, reads NAGVMQNPRHLVRRRGQEARLRCSPMKGHSHVYWYRQLPEEGLKFMVYLQKENIIDESGMPKERFSAEFPKEGPSILRIQQVVRGDSAAYFCASSPSAPGQGVDLNQPQHFGDGTRLSIL.

The chain carries TRBV2 and TRBJ1-3; no firm D call. Germline V gene sequence: CDR1 SNHLY, CDR2 FYNNEI. The CDR3 is 15 amino acids. With 4 bases removed from V and 0 bases from J, the gap between germline ends came to 10 bases. CDR3 sequence (DNA): TGTGCCAGCAGTGTAAGGGAGAGCTCTGGAAACACCATATATTTT. Translating it yields CASSVRESSGNTIYF.

The V gene is TRBV3-1 (or the pseudogene TRBV3-2), the J gene TRBJ1-1, with D possibly matching TRBD1 (5 bases). There are 13 residues in the CDR3. CDR1 and CDR2 (germline): LGHDT, YNNKEL (reference sequence). Trimming shortened V by 8 bases and J by 1 base, and 11 bases separated the two germline ends. CDR3 sequence: CASSPGGNTEAFF. For the CDR3, the DNA is TGTGCCAGCTCTCCGGGGGGGAACACTGAAGCTTTCTTT.

The rearrangement uses TRBV7-9 and TRBJ2-3; no firm D call. Germline lookup yields CDR1 SEHNR and CDR2 FQNEAQ (reference sequence). The CDR3 spans 12 residues. Trimming left V 7 bases short and J 2 bases short, with 7 bases between. CDR3 amino acids: CASTYYTDTQYF. The CDR3 DNA follows: TGTGCCAGCACCTACTACACAGATACGCAGTATTTT.

Only one count was recorded for this clone. J is TRBJ1-1 and V is TRBV11-3; 7 bases fit TRBD1. V shed 4 bases and J 4 bases; nucleotides not matched to a gene: 3. Germline V gene sequence: CDR1 SGHNT, CDR2 YENEEA. The CDR3 has 13 amino acids. CDR3 loop: CASSSGGGTEAFF. In DNA, the CDR3 is TGTGCCAGCAGCTCAGGGGGTGGCACTGAAGCTTTCTTT.

V is TRBV3-1 (or the pseudogene TRBV3-2) and J is TRBJ1-1, with D possibly being TRBD1 (5 bases). The length of the CDR3 is 12 residues. CDR1 and CDR2 (germline): LGHDT, YNNKEL (reference sequence). Trimming pared 5 bases from V and 8 bases from J, leaving 12 bases between. The CDR3 sequence is CASSAPEGEAFF. For the CDR3, the DNA is TGTGCCAGCAGCGCCCCGGAGGGGGAAGCTTTCTTT.

The CDR3 nucleotides are TGTGCCAGCAGCGCCTTTTCAGGGGAACAAGAGACCCAGTACTTC. This encodes CASSAFSGEQETQYF. This chain connects TRBV9 to TRBJ2-5, with D tentatively TRBD1 (6 bases). The V end was cut by 3 bases, the J end by 2 bases, with 14 bases between. CDR3 length equals 15 residues. The germline V gene has CDR1 SGDLS and CDR2 YYNGEE.

The chain combines TRBV19 with TRBJ1-4; 7 nucleotides line up with TRBD1. CDR1 LNHDA and CDR2 SQIVND come from the germline V gene (reference sequence). V shed 7 bases, J shed 7 bases, and the junction held 9 bases outside the gene matches. The CDR3 length is 14 residues. The CDR3 DNA is TGTGCCAGTACAATGCGACAGGGAATTGAAAAACTGTTTTTT. Residues: CASTMRQGIEKLFF.

The DNA for the CDR3 is TGTGCCACCAGGCAGAAGGGGGTCCTGTCTAGGGAAGCTTTCTTT. Protein product: CATRQKGVLSREAFF. The V call is TRBV15, the J call TRBJ1-1; tentative D call: TRBD1 (6 bases). The CDR3 runs to 15 residues. V lost 6 bases, J lost 8 bases, and 22 bases lay in between. Germline lookup yields CDR1 LNHNV and CDR2 YYDKDF (reference sequence). The whole variable domain, filled in from reference TRBV15 and TRBJ1-1, reads DAMVIQNPRYQVTQFGKPVTLSCSQTLNHNVMYWYQQKSSQAPKLLFHYYDKDFNNEADTPDNFQSRRPNTSFCFLDIRSPGLGDTAMYLCATRQKGVLSREAFFGQGTRLTVV.

The chain joins TRBV2 to TRBJ2-1, with D perhaps matching TRBD1 (5 bases). Germline V CDR1 and CDR2: SNHLY, FYNNEI. This CDR3 is 12 amino acids long. V lost 4 bases and J 11 bases, leaving 12 bases between the germline ends. The CDR3 nucleotides read TGTGCCAGCAGTGCCCCCGACAGAAAGCAGTTCTTC. Protein product: CASSAPDRKQFF.

The gene calls are TRBV7-9 and TRBJ2-7; D remains unclear. The CDR3 has 12 amino acids. Trimming removed 2 bases at V and 0 bases at J, with 2 bases between. Germline V CDR1 and CDR2: SEHNR, FQNEAQ (reference sequence). The CDR3 here is CASSLHSYEQYF. The CDR3 nucleotides read TGTGCCAGCAGCTTACACTCCTACGAGCAGTACTTC.

The chain carries TRBV7-3 and TRBJ2-3; TRBD2 agrees at 8 bases. V lost 3 bases and J lost 3; bases outside the gene matches: 2. This CDR3 region has 14 residues. Germline-derived CDR1 and CDR2 are SGHTA and FQGTGA. Here the CDR3 reads CASSLGLVTDTQYF. CDR3 nucleotides: TGTGCCAGCAGCTTGGGACTAGTAACAGATACGCAGTATTTT. The variable domain in full, completed from reference TRBV7-3 and TRBJ2-3, reads GAGVSQTPSNKVTEKGKYVELRCDPISGHTALYWYRQSLGQGPEFLIYFQGTGAADDSGLPNDRFFAVRPEGSVSTLKIQRTERGDSAVYLCASSLGLVTDTQYFGPGTRLTVL.

This chain uses TRBV7-8 with TRBJ2-7, with D tentatively TRBD1 (6 bases). Germline V lookup: CDR1 SGHVS, CDR2 FQNEAQ. The CDR3 consists of 15 residues. Between the trimmed V and J ends, which lost 7 bases and 1 base, there was a span of 17 bases. The DNA for the CDR3 is TGTGCCAGCACCCCGGACAGCATAGCTTCCTACGAGCAGTACTTC. It yields the protein CASTPDSIASYEQYF.

The CDR3 coding sequence is TGTGCCAGCAGCTCCGGGACTAGCATGTATGAGCAGTTCTTC. Its translation is CASSSGTSMYEQFF. The rearrangement uses TRBV7-9 and TRBJ2-1; 9 bases align to TRBD2. This CDR3 is 14 amino acids long. V was pared by 4 bases and J by 8 bases, with 6 bases of the junction left unmatched. Germline loops: CDR1 SEHNR, CDR2 FQNEAQ (reference sequence).

This clone was recorded a few times. This rearrangement joins TRBV12-3 or TRBV12-4 to TRBJ1-5; D is unresolved. There are 13 residues in the CDR3. Trimming took 1 base from V and 10 from J, leaving 11 bases between them. Here the CDR3 DNA reads TGTGCCAGCAGTTTAGTCAACAGCCTACCCCAGCATTTT. Translating it yields CASSLVNSLPQHF.

The chain employs TRBV6-2 or TRBV6-3 and TRBJ2-4; TRBD2 aligns across 8 bases. Germline CDR1 is MNHEY and CDR2 is SVGEGT. There are 18 residues in the CDR3. The V segment lost 0 bases and the J segment 4 bases; nucleotides outside the gene matches: 11. The CDR3 DNA follows: TGTGCCAGCAGTTACTCTCCGTTCGGGGGGGCGCGGAAAAACATTCAGTACTTC. It translates to CASSYSPFGGARKNIQYF.

The rearrangement uses TRBV14 and TRBJ1-2; 8 positions agree with TRBD1. The germline V gene has CDR1 SGHDN and CDR2 FVKESK. The CDR3 length is 13 residues. V was pared by 6 bases and J by 3 bases, with 3 bases of the junction left unmatched. The CDR3 spells CASSRTGYYGYTF. The CDR3 region has the DNA TGTGCCAGCAGTCGGACAGGGTACTATGGCTACACCTTC.

The CDR3 loop reads CAIRQEYGYTF. CDR3 DNA: TGTGCCATTAGACAGGAATATGGCTACACCTTC. The chain employs TRBV28 and TRBJ1-2; D possibly corresponds to TRBD1 (6 bases). Trimming took off 10 bases at V and 5 bases at J, with 11 bases between the two ends. This CDR3 is built from 11 residues. CDR1 MDHEN and CDR2 SYDVKM come from the germline V gene.

The chain couples TRBV7-9 to TRBJ1-2, with 7 bases that match TRBD1. The CDR3 loop spans 13 amino acids. Germline values: CDR1 SEHNR, CDR2 FQNEAQ (reference sequence). Losses at the gene ends were 4 bases for V and 6 bases for J; bases not matched to a gene: 5. CDR3 residues: CASSSGGRHGYTF. The CDR3 DNA is TGTGCCAGCAGCTCAGGGGGAAGGCATGGCTACACCTTC.

Here the CDR3 reads CASRPGTVLANYGYTF. CDR3 DNA sequence: TGCGCCAGCAGGCCCGGGACAGTGCTAGCTAACTATGGCTACACCTTC. The chain uses TRBV5-1 and TRBJ1-2; 7 bases are shared with TRBD1. The V and J ends lost 5 bases and 0 bases, in that order; junction bases with no gene match: 10. The germline CDR1 and CDR2 sequences are SGHRS and YFSETQ. This CDR3 has 16 amino acids.

V is TRBV11-3 and J is TRBJ2-3; 7 positions agree with TRBD1. V lost 4 bases and J lost 1; bases outside the gene matches: 2. The CDR3 loop spans 14 amino acids. The germline gives CDR1 SGHNT, CDR2 YENEEA. DNA for the CDR3: TGTGCCAGCAGCTCCGGGACAGGCACAGATACGCAGTATTTT. Translation: CASSSGTGTDTQYF.

The chain recombines TRBV27 with TRBJ1-2; the D gene is possibly TRBD1 (6 bases). V was trimmed by 5 bases and J by 7 bases, leaving 26 bases between them. Germline CDR1 and CDR2: MNHEY and SMNVEV (reference sequence). The CDR3 spans 17 residues. The CDR3 protein is CASSAGTQGWGFSGYTF. In DNA form, the CDR3 reads TGTGCCAGCAGTGCCGGGACACAGGGATGGGGCTTTTCTGGCTACACCTTC.